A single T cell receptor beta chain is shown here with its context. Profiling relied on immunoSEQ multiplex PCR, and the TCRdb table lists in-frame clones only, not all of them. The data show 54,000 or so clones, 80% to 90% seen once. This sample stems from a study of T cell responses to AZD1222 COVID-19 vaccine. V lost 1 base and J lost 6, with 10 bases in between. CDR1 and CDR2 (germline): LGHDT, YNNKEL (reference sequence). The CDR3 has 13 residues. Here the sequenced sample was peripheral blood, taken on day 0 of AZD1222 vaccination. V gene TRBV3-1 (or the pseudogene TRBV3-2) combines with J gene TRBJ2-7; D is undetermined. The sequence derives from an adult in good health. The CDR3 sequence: CASSQVPVSEQYF. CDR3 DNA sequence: TGTGCCAGCAGCCAAGTCCCAGTCTCCGAGCAGTACTTC.